The 9 T cell receptor beta chains below come from one sample, sequenced in a study of cytomegalovirus exposure and HLA in healthy donors. With 60 Vbeta and 13 Jbeta primers, the PCR was carried out. Sequenced by immunoSEQ multiplex PCR; TCRdb stores in-frame clones only, minus some. The table lists about 130,000 clones, roughly 74% of them singletons. The sample consisted of PBMCs. All receptors come from a woman aged 45-65 years in good health and CMV-seropositive.

V gene TRBV6-1 combines with J gene TRBJ2-3, with 7 bases aligning to TRBD2. The germline gives CDR1 MNHNS, CDR2 SASEGT. The length of the CDR3 is 14 residues. Germline trimming cut 7 bases from V and 1 base from J; bases unmatched to any gene: 5. The CDR3: CASTFTSGTDTQYF. CDR3 nucleotides: TGTGCCAGCACTTTTACTAGCGGCACAGATACGCAGTATTTT.

A single count supports this clone. This chain's CDR3 is CASSLRSPGLAGGNEQFF. Written as DNA, the CDR3 is TGTGCCAGCAGTTTACGATCCCCCGGACTAGCGGGGGGGAATGAGCAGTTCTTC. The chain employs TRBV27 and TRBJ2-1, with 15 bases matching TRBD2. The ends lost 2 bases at V and 7 bases at J; junction bases unmatched: 9. This CDR3 has 18 amino acids. Germline CDR1 reads MNHEY; CDR2 reads SMNVEV (reference sequence).

This clone is a singleton in its sample. The chain recombines TRBV11-3 with TRBJ2-1; 7 bases fit TRBD2. The J segment lost 6 bases and the V segment lost 3 bases, leaving 5 bases of the junction unmatched. CDR1 SGHNT and CDR2 YENEEA come from the germline V gene. There are 14 residues in the CDR3. DNA of the CDR3: TGTGCCAGCAGCTTTGGGGGGGATTTCAATGAGCAGTTCTTC. Translation: CASSFGGDFNEQFF.

The chain joins TRBV11-2 to TRBJ1-1; TRBD1 matches at 7 bases. V trimming: 4 bases; J trimming: 7 bases; junction bases outside the gene matches: 6. CDR1 and CDR2 (germline): SGHAT, FQNNGV. This CDR3 contains 13 residues. The CDR3 sequence: CASSSARDSEAFF. DNA of the CDR3: TGTGCCAGCAGCTCCGCACGGGACAGTGAAGCTTTCTTT.

V is TRBV18 and J is TRBJ2-5, with D unclear. CDR1 KGHSH and CDR2 LQKENI come from the germline V gene. V lost 0 bases, J lost 0 bases, and 11 bases lay in between. This CDR3 contains 16 residues. Here the CDR3 reads CASSPPLQLYQETQYF. The DNA of the CDR3 is TGTGCCAGCTCACCACCGCTACAGTTGTACCAAGAGACCCAGTACTTC.

This clone turned up a few times. The rearrangement joins TRBV7-9 to TRBJ1-5; D may be TRBD1 (6 bases). The germline gives CDR1 SEHNR, CDR2 FQNEAQ (reference sequence). CDR3 length equals 14 residues. Between the trimmed V and J ends, which lost 4 bases and 9 bases, there was a span of 16 bases. The chain's CDR3 is CASSSGANQRPQHF. CDR3 nucleotides: TGTGCCAGCAGCTCAGGGGCCAATCAGAGGCCCCAGCATTTT.

The chain combines TRBV30 with TRBJ1-3; D may be TRBD1 (6 bases). V was trimmed by 2 bases and J by 7 bases, leaving 15 bases between them. This CDR3 is 14 amino acids long. Germline V lookup: CDR1 GTSNPN, CDR2 SVGIG (reference sequence). DNA for the CDR3: TGTGCCTGGAGTTCCGGGAGGGGGGGGAACACCATATATTTT. It specifies CAWSSGRGGNTIYF.

There are many counts of this clone. The V call is TRBV19, the J call TRBJ1-4, with D possibly being TRBD1 (5 bases). Germline loops: CDR1 LNHDA, CDR2 SQIVND (reference sequence). This CDR3 contains 14 residues. Trimming shortened V by 1 base and J by 6 bases, and 9 bases separated the two germline ends. CDR3 sequence reads: CASSIVWGHEKLFF. CDR3 sequence (DNA): TGTGCCAGTAGTATAGTTTGGGGCCATGAAAAACTGTTTTTT.

The chain links TRBV19 to TRBJ2-2; a possible D gene is TRBD1 (7 bases). The CDR3 extends over 15 amino acids. In germline, CDR1 is LNHDA, CDR2 SQIVND (reference sequence). V was clipped by 1 base and J by 8 bases, with 14 bases between them. The CDR3 loop is CASSIGQGGEGELFF. The CDR3, as DNA: TGTGCCAGTAGTATAGGACAGGGAGGTGAAGGGGAGCTGTTTTTT.